Each of the 14 T cell receptor beta chains below was sequenced from the same sample in a study of cytomegalovirus exposure and HLA in healthy donors. 60 Vbeta and 13 Jbeta primers were used in PCR. Sequencing was performed with immunoSEQ multiplex PCR; in TCRdb, only in-frame clones are kept and a portion is missing. The data contain around 130,000 clones, roughly 82% of them seen just once; the ten biggest clones take up about 11%. The sample was PBMCs. The receptors were gathered from a male donor in good health and CMV-seropositive.

The J gene is TRBJ1-3, the V gene TRBV5-4, with 10 nucleotides matching TRBD1. Germline CDR1 SGHNT, CDR2 YYREEE (reference sequence). This CDR3 is 15 amino acids long. V lost 4 bases to trimming and J lost 4 bases; unmatched junction nucleotides: 5. CDR3 protein: CASSQEGQGGNTIYF. The CDR3 DNA sequence: TGTGCCAGCAGCCAAGAGGGACAGGGGGGAAACACCATATATTTT.

The CDR3 sequence is CASSLGYRGNEQYF. DNA of the CDR3: TGTGCCAGCAGCTTGGGGTACAGGGGGAACGAGCAGTACTTC. The genes are TRBV11-2 and TRBJ2-7, with 8 bases aligning to TRBD1. Germline-derived CDR1 and CDR2 are SGHAT and FQNNGV. The CDR3 sequence is 14 residues long. V lost 3 bases and J lost 5; bases outside the gene matches: 6. The full variable domain, rest sourced from reference TRBV11-2 and TRBJ2-7, is EAGVAQSPRYKIIEKRQSVAFWCNPISGHATLYWYQQILGQGPKLLIQFQNNGVVDDSQLPKDRFSAERLKGVDSTLKIQPAKLEDSAVYLCASSLGYRGNEQYFGPGTRLTVT.

This sequence joins TRBV12-5 and TRBJ2-2; no reliable D call. The germline V and J ends were trimmed by 0 bases and 5 bases, with 16 bases remaining between them. Germline V gives CDR1 LGHNT, CDR2 FRNRAP. CDR3 length: 17 amino acids. The CDR3 loop is CASGLVALPPVTGELFF. The CDR3 region has the DNA TGTGCTAGTGGTTTGGTAGCCCTGCCCCCTGTGACCGGGGAGCTGTTTTTT. Complete variable domain (other parts from reference TRBV12-5 and TRBJ2-2): DARVTQTPRHKVTEMGQEVTMRCQPILGHNTVFWYRQTMMQGLELLAYFRNRAPLDDSGMPKDRFSAEMPDATLATLKIQPSEPRDSAVYFCASGLVALPPVTGELFFGEGSRLTVL.

This chain connects TRBV11-3 to TRBJ2-7; D is possibly TRBD1 (5 bases). This CDR3 is 13 amino acids long. Germline V gene sequence: CDR1 SGHNT, CDR2 YENEEA. Trimming removed 5 bases from V and 3 bases from J, with 11 bases in between. Here the CDR3 DNA reads TGTGCCAGCAGCCCCGGACAAGACTACGAGCAGTACTTC. As protein: CASSPGQDYEQYF.

In nucleotides, the CDR3 is TGTGCCAGCAGTGTGCACAGGGGGAGTGGAGCTTTCTTT. Translation: CASSVHRGSGAFF. The chain combines TRBV25-1 with TRBJ1-1, with 8 bases identical to TRBD1. The CDR3 is made up of 13 amino acids. V trimming: 4 bases; J trimming: 10 bases; junction bases outside the gene matches: 8. In germline, CDR1 is MGHDK, CDR2 SYGVNS.

V and J are TRBV29-1 and TRBJ2-7; 12 bases map to TRBD2. Looked up from germline, CDR1 is SQVTM and CDR2 is ANQGSEA. The junction had 5 bases not matched to a gene; V was cut back by 4 bases and J by 4 bases. The CDR3 covers 14 residues. CDR3 in DNA: TGCAGCGTTGCCGGGACTAGCGGGTTTTACGAGCAGTACTTC. Amino acids: CSVAGTSGFYEQYF.

This sequence joins TRBV28 and TRBJ2-7, with 10 bases identical to TRBD1. CDR1 is MDHEN, CDR2 SYDVKM, per germline. The CDR3 is 15 amino acids. V lost 5 bases, J lost 1 base, and 5 bases stayed unmatched. CDR3 DNA sequence: TGTGCCAGCAGTCCGCCGGGACAGGGGTCCTACGAGCAGTACTTC. Protein: CASSPPGQGSYEQYF.

The chain combines TRBV5-4 with TRBJ2-1; possible D gene TRBD2, 5 bases. Deletions cut 1 base from V and 8 bases from J, with 10 bases between. CDR1 is SGHNT and CDR2 is YYREEE in the germline V gene (reference sequence). CDR3 length: 13 residues. As DNA, the CDR3 is TGTGCCAGCAGCTTGTCCGGAGCGGATGAGCAGTTCTTC. Protein: CASSLSGADEQFF.

This clone has only one observation. V gene TRBV21-1 combines with J gene TRBJ2-1; TRBD2 reflects the table's D call only, with no check against the DNA. TRBV21-1 is a known pseudogene. The CDR3 length is 15 residues. The CDR3 loop is CASTNGLKRENEQFF. The CDR3 nucleotides are TGTGCCAGCACCAACGGACTCAAGCGGGAGAATGAGCAGTTCTTC.

The chain recombines TRBV28 with TRBJ2-5; 9 bases line up with TRBD1. Trimming cost V 5 bases and J 5 bases; bases outside gene matches: 9. The germline CDR1 and CDR2 sequences are MDHEN and SYDVKM. The CDR3 is 15 amino acids. The CDR3 DNA follows: TGTGCCAGCAGTATATTACAGGGGGCGGGTGAGACCCAGTACTTC. Its protein product is CASSILQGAGETQYF.

As for this clone: The junction differs from germline at one of its ends, possibly a read error. The chain carries TRBV7-7 and TRBJ2-5; 7 positions agree with TRBD1. Germline V gene sequence: CDR1 SSHAT, CDR2 FNYEAQ (reference sequence). The CDR3 consists of 15 residues. CDR3 sequence: CASSLSDRAGETQYF. The CDR3 region has the DNA TGTGCTAGCAGCTTGTCTGACAGGGCGGGAGAGACCCAGTACTTC. The full variable domain, its missing parts supplied by reference TRBV7-7 and TRBJ2-5, is GAGVSQSPRYKVTKRGQDVTLRCDPISSHATLYWYQQALGQGPEFLTYFNYEAQPDKSGLPSDRFSAERPEGSISTLTIQRTEQRDSAMYRCASSLSDRAGETQYFGPGTRLLVL.

The chain is built from TRBV7-9 and TRBJ1-3; D uncertain. V gave up 5 bases and J gave up 4 bases, with 18 bases separating them. The CDR3 totals 16 residues. Looked up from germline, CDR1 is SEHNR and CDR2 is FQNEAQ (reference sequence). CDR3 loop: CASSLIRGASGNTIYF. In DNA form, the CDR3 reads TGTGCCAGCAGCCTAATTCGGGGAGCTTCGGGAAACACCATATATTTT. Full variable domain (missing parts from reference TRBV7-9 and TRBJ1-3): DTGVSQNPRHKITKRGQNVTFRCDPISEHNRLYWYRQTLGQGPEFLTYFQNEAQLEKSRLLSDRFSAERPKGSFSTLEIQRTEQGDSAMYLCASSLIRGASGNTIYFGEGSWLTVV.

This chain joins TRBV28 and TRBJ1-5; D is uncertain. V was cut by 3 bases and J by 0 bases, with 18 bases left in between. In germline, CDR1 is MDHEN, CDR2 SYDVKM. There are 18 residues in the CDR3. CDR3 sequence (DNA): TGTGCCAGCAGTTTTGGGCTAATGGTCGCGTATAGCAATCAGCCCCAGCATTTT. Its translation: CASSFGLMVAYSNQPQHF.

As regards this clone: The missing conserved phenylalanine or tryptophan at the end of this CDR3 makes a read error likely. The gene calls are TRBV18 and TRBJ1-1; D perhaps matches TRBD1 (6 bases). CDR1 and CDR2 from the germline V gene are KGHSH and LQKENI. The CDR3 totals 15 residues. V shed 5 bases and J shed 1 base, with 14 bases lying between them. CDR3 residues: CASSETGAANTEAFL. CDR3 DNA sequence: TGTGCCAGCTCAGAGACAGGAGCAGCGAACACTGAAGCTTTCCTT.